This T cell receptor (beta chain) appears in the sequencing data of a study of CD8 T cells in ankylosing spondylitis. Overall study findings and caveats: In synovial fluid and blood from reactive arthritis, some motif variants were previously reported. Significant enrichment of disease-linked clones was reportedly seen in matched ankylosing spondylitis synovial fluid. Clones linked to the disease showed a CD8+ phenotype. They occurred at relatively low frequencies in peripheral blood. Made up of several highly homologous variants, a TCR beta motif appeared characteristic of ankylosing spondylitis blood.

This clonotype was picked up a small number of times. Its specificity is unknown. Germline values: CDR1 SGDLS, CDR2 YYNGEE. Trimming pared 0 bases from V and 1 base from J, leaving 11 bases between. The CDR3 loop spans 16 amino acids. Library preparation for TCR beta used quantitative 5'-RACE with molecular barcodes. TCRdb re-analysed the 5' RACE reads in MiXCR, keeping a single row per CDR3 protein. The table shows some 130,000 distinct CDR3 sequences, with over 15% occurring only once. The source is a male donor with ankylosing spondylitis. Sample: blood, either unsorted or a sorted T cell fraction (not recorded which). The chain is built from TRBV9 and TRBJ1-3; tentative D call: TRBD1 (6 bases). The CDR3 region has the DNA TGTGCCAGCAGCGTAGACAGGGATGCGTCTGGAAACACCATATATTTT. Translation gives CASSVDRDASGNTIYF.